This T cell receptor (beta chain) was found in a study of CD8 T cells in ankylosing spondylitis. This CDR3 contains 17 residues. Deletions cut 1 base from V and 5 bases from J, with 17 bases between. The V gene's germline CDR1 is MGHDK and CDR2 SYGVNS. Study-wide findings and caveats: Enrichment of disease-linked clones was reportedly significant in matched ankylosing spondylitis synovial fluid. Fewer than 10 highly homologous variants formed a TCR beta motif that appeared characteristic of ankylosing spondylitis blood.

One entry per CDR3 protein, called by TCRdb with MiXCR from the 5' RACE reads. The profile shows tens of thousands of distinct CDR3 sequences, 9.5% to 12% of them singletons. This clonotype occurred a few times. Its antigen remains unknown. The sequenced sample was blood, either unsorted or a sorted T cell fraction (not recorded which). This rearrangement joins TRBV25-1 to TRBJ1-4, with a weak D call TRBD1 (6 bases). The sequence came from a male donor with ankylosing spondylitis or in good health (not recorded which). CDR3 in DNA: TGTGCCAGCAGTGAATCTGCAGGGGTTACGGTGAATGAAAAACTGTTTTTT. Residues: CASSESAGVTVNEKLFF.